The source of this T cell receptor (beta chain) is a study of beta chain features in type 1 diabetes. As every portion of the isolated RNA was reverse transcribed, the sequencing read expressed TCRB transcripts. Assay: immunoSEQ multiplex PCR; the TCRdb copy retains only in-frame clones and omits some. The table lists roughly 450,000 clones, about 15% of them singletons. The study's findings and limits: Insertion counts at VDJ junctions were lower in type 1 diabetes patients, who also showed more deletions there. People with Type 1 diabetes carried modestly yet significantly shorter TCRB CDR3s in all four CD4+ subsets.

The germline V and J ends were trimmed by 0 bases and 0 bases, with 8 bases remaining between them. Germline CDR1 reads SGHTA; CDR2 reads FQGNSA. CDR3 length: 15 amino acids. A remark on this clone: The antigen is unknown.

The chain has TRBV7-2 and TRBJ2-5, with D perhaps TRBD2 (7 bases). The sample was naive CD4+ T cells from blood. The sequence came from a man aged 30 to 39 in good health. The CDR3 nucleotides are TGTGCCAGCAGCTTAGCGGGGGGGCACCAAGAGACCCAGTACTTC. This sequence encodes CASSLAGGHQETQYF.